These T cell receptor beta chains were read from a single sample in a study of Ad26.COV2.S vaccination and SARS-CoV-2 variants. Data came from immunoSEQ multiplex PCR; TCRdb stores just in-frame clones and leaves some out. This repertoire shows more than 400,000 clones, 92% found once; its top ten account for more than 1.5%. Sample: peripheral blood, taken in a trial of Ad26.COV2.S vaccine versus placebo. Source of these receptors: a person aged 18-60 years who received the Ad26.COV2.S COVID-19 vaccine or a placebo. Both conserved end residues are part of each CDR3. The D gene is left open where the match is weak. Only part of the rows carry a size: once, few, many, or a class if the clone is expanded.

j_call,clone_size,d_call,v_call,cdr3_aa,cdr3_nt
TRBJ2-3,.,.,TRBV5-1,CASSLFPGDTQYF,TGCGCCAGCAGCTTGTTCCCCGGGGATACGCAGTATTTT
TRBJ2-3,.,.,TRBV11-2,CASRASGDTQYF,TGTGCCAGCAGGGCCTCGGGGGATACGCAGTATTTT
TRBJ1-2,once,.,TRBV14,CASSLYKWGDTHGYTF,TGTGCCAGCAGCCTTTACAAATGGGGGGACACGCATGGCTACACCTTC
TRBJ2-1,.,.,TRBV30,CAWDQDKQGGNEQFF,TGTGCCTGGGACCAAGATAAGCAGGGTGGCAATGAGCAGTTCTTC
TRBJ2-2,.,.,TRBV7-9,CASSLLQGTGELFF,TGTGCCAGCAGCTTACTACAGGGAACCGGGGAGCTGTTTTTT
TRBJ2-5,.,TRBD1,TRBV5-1,CASSTGQQETQYF,TGCGCCAGTTCGACAGGGCAGCAAGAGACCCAGTACTTC
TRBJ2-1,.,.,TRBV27,CASSQILPNEQFF,TGTGCCAGCAGTCAAATATTACCCAATGAGCAGTTCTTC
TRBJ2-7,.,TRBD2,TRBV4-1,CASSPIRGGYEQYF,TGCGCCAGCAGCCCTATTCGGGGGGGCTACGAGCAGTACTTC
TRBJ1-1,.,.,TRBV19,CASSPQNTEAFF,TGTGCCAGTAGCCCCCAGAACACTGAAGCTTTCTTT
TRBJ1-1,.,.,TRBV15,CATSRVAEAFF,TGTGCCACCAGCAGAGTGGCTGAAGCTTTCTTT
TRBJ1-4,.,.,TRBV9,CASSVVRGRGEKLFF,TGTGCCAGCAGCGTAGTCAGGGGCCGGGGTGAAAAACTGTTTTTT
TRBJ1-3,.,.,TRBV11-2,CASSLDQALGNVLSGNTIYF,TGTGCCAGCAGCTTAGACCAGGCGTTGGGGAACGTACTCTCTGGAAACACCATATATTTT
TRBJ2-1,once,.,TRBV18,CASSPVGFQANNEQFF,TGTGCCAGCTCACCAGTCGGTTTCCAGGCTAACAATGAGCAGTTCTTC
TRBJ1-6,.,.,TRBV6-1,CASSELGLYNSPLHF,TGTGCCAGCAGTGAGTTGGGTCTATATAATTCACCCCTCCACTTT
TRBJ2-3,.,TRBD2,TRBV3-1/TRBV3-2,CASGLAGGDNTQYF,TGTGCCAGCGGACTAGCGGGGGGAGATAATACGCAGTATTTT
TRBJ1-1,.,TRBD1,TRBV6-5,CASSYHGQGLAFF,TGTGCCAGCAGTTACCATGGACAGGGACTAGCTTTCTTT
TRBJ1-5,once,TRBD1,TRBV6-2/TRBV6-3,CASTPSQGQGGNQPQHF,TGTGCCAGCACCCCCTCACAGGGGCAGGGAGGCAATCAGCCCCAGCATTTT
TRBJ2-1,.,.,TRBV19,CASSIDWRRGESNEQFF,TGTGCCAGTAGTATAGATTGGAGACGGGGAGAATCGAATGAGCAGTTCTTC
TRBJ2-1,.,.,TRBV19,CASSMKGPVVGEQFF,TGTGCCAGTAGTATGAAGGGGCCGGTCGTGGGTGAGCAGTTCTTC
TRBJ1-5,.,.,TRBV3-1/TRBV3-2,CASSQTARSQPQHF,TGTGCCAGCAGCCAAACAGCAAGAAGTCAGCCCCAGCATTTT
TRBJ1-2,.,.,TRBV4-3,CASSLEGGNYGYTF,TGCGCCAGCAGCCTCGAGGGCGGAAACTATGGCTACACCTTC
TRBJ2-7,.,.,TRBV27,CASSLQGSYEQYF,TGTGCCAGCAGTTTACAGGGCTCCTACGAGCAGTACTTC
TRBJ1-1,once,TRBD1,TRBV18,CASSPTDRGGLNTEAFF,TGTGCCAGCTCACCAACAGACAGGGGGGGTTTGAACACTGAAGCTTTCTTT
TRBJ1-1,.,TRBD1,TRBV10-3,CANSGTGGVEPEAFF,TGTGCCAACTCCGGGACAGGGGGAGTGGAACCTGAAGCTTTCTTT
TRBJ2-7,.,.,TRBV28,CASSFRGDYEQYF,TGTGCCAGCAGTTTCAGGGGGGACTACGAGCAGTACTTC
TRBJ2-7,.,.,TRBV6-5,CASSYSSATHEQYF,TGTGCCAGCAGTTACTCGTCAGCAACCCACGAGCAGTACTTC
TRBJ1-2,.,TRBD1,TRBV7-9,CASSFRNRGRVDGYTF,TGTGCCAGCAGCTTCAGGAACAGGGGAAGGGTTGATGGCTACACCTTC
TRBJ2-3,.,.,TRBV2,CASTLNRPHTDTQYF,TGTGCCAGCACCCTGAACAGGCCGCACACAGATACGCAGTATTTT
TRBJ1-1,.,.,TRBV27,CASSPRGGTEAFF,TGTGCCAGCAGTCCTCGGGGGGGGACTGAAGCTTTCTTT
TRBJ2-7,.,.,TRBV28,CASSLPGNYEQYF,TGTGCCAGCAGCCTGCCAGGGAACTACGAGCAGTACTTC
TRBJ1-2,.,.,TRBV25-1,CASRGRSHGYTF,TGTGCCAGCAGGGGCAGGAGCCATGGCTACACCTTC
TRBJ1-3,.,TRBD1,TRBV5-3,CARSLAWDRRSGNTIYF,TGTGCCAGAAGCTTGGCCTGGGACAGGCGCTCTGGAAACACCATATATTTT
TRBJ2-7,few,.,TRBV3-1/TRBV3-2,CASSHSRGWAQYF,TGTGCCAGCAGCCATTCCCGGGGGTGGGCGCAGTACTTC
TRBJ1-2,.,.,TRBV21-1,CASSKRSVSYGYTF,TGTGCCAGCAGCAAAAGGTCCGTTAGCTATGGCTACACCTTC
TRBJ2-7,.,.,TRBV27,CASSLSVPYEQYF,TGTGCCAGCAGTTTATCGGTCCCCTACGAGCAGTACTTC
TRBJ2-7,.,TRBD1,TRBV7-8,CASSERGQGRTYEQYF,TGTGCCAGCAGCGAAAGGGGACAGGGGCGAACCTACGAGCAGTACTTC
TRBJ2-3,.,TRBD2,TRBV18,CASSLQRLAGGHTDTQYF,TGTGCCAGCTCACTGCAAAGACTAGCGGGGGGGCATACGGATACGCAGTATTTT
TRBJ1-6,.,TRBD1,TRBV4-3,CASSQPGTAYNSPLHF,TGCGCCAGCAGCCAGCCTGGGACAGCCTATAATTCACCCCTCCACTTT
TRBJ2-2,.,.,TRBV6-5,CASSYSPAHYTGELFF,TGTGCCAGCAGTTACTCCCCGGCCCACTACACCGGGGAGCTGTTTTTT
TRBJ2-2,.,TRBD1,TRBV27,CASSLGDRGLSWEDGELFF,TGTGCCAGCAGTTTAGGGGACAGGGGGCTTTCTTGGGAGGACGGGGAGCTGTTTTTT
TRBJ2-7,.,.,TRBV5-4,CASSQGGVEQYF,TGTGCCAGCAGCCAAGGGGGTGTCGAGCAGTACTTC
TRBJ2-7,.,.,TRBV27,CASSLSSAYEQYF,TGTGCCAGCAGTTTGAGTAGTGCCTACGAGCAGTACTTC
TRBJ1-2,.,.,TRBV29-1,CSVALWSGYTF,TGCAGCGTTGCCTTGTGGAGTGGCTACACCTTC
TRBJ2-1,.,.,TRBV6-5,CASSPRGGVYNEQFF,TGTGCCAGCAGTCCCAGAGGGGGGGTCTACAATGAGCAGTTCTTC
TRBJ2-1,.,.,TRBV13,CASMRGEQFF,TGTGCCAGCATGAGAGGTGAGCAGTTCTTC
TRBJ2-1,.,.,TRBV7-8,CASSKQGTPLGGEQFF,TGTGCCAGCAGCAAACAGGGAACCCCCCTTGGCGGTGAGCAGTTCTTC
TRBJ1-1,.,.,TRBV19,CASSIRNTEAFF,TGTGCCAGTAGTATTCGGAACACTGAAGCTTTCTTT
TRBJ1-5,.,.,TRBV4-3,CASSQDLWVQPQHF,TGCGCCAGCAGTCAAGATCTGTGGGTTCAGCCCCAGCATTTT
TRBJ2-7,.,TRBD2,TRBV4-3,CASSQDFSGGPEQYF,TGCGCCAGCAGCCAAGATTTTAGCGGGGGGCCCGAGCAGTACTTC
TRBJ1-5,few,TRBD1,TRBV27,CASSLTGFGNQPQHF,TGTGCCAGCAGTTTGACAGGGTTCGGCAATCAGCCCCAGCATTTT
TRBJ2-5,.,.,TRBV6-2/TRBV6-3,CASSYARGGETQYF,TGTGCCAGCAGTTACGCCAGGGGTGGGGAGACCCAGTACTTC
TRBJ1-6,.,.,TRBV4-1,CASSQVWDGNSPLHF,TGCGCCAGCAGCCAAGTATGGGATGGGAATTCACCCCTCCACTTT
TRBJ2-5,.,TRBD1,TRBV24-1,CATSDLYDRGQETQYF,TGTGCCACCAGTGATTTGTATGACAGGGGACAAGAGACCCAGTACTTC
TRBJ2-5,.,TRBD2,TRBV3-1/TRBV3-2,CASSQTLAPETQYF,TGTGCCAGCAGCCAAACACTAGCGCCAGAGACCCAGTACTTC